This T cell receptor beta chain comes out of a study of shared clonotypes between healthy human individuals. Looked up from germline, CDR1 is SGHVS and CDR2 is FQNEAQ. Trimming took 1 base from V and 4 from J, leaving 8 bases between them. This CDR3 spans 13 amino acids. Clones were sequenced by immunoSEQ multiplex PCR, and TCRdb holds only the in-frame ones, with some missing. Here the sample spans around 1.4 million clones, 98% to 99% being singletons. J is TRBJ2-7 and V is TRBV7-8; D gene unclear. The sample comprised naive CD4+ T cells sorted from blood. Subset here: CD45RA+ positively selected. The sequence was collected from a man in his thirties or forties in good health. The CDR3 loop reads CASSLGRLYEQYF. The DNA of the CDR3 is TGTGCCAGCAGCTTAGGCAGGCTTTACGAGCAGTACTTC.